The text below deals with one T cell receptor (beta chain). The sample comes from a study of blood T cell repertoires in COVID-19. TCRdb keeps only in-frame clones here, not all; method: immunoSEQ multiplex PCR. Of 100,000 to 150,000 clones listed, 85% to 90% are singletons. Germline V gene sequence: CDR1 MNHEY, CDR2 SMNVEV (reference sequence). The CDR3 spans 14 residues. The V end lost 3 bases, the J end lost 3 bases, and 9 bases lay between the germline ends. The V and J genes are TRBV27 and TRBJ1-5; unclear D gene. This clonotype was obtained from an elderly woman with acute or convalescent COVID-19. The sample taken for sequencing was peripheral blood. This chain's CDR3 is CASSFGGPNQPQHF. The CDR3 DNA reads TGTGCCAGCAGTTTCGGAGGGCCCAATCAGCCCCAGCATTTT.